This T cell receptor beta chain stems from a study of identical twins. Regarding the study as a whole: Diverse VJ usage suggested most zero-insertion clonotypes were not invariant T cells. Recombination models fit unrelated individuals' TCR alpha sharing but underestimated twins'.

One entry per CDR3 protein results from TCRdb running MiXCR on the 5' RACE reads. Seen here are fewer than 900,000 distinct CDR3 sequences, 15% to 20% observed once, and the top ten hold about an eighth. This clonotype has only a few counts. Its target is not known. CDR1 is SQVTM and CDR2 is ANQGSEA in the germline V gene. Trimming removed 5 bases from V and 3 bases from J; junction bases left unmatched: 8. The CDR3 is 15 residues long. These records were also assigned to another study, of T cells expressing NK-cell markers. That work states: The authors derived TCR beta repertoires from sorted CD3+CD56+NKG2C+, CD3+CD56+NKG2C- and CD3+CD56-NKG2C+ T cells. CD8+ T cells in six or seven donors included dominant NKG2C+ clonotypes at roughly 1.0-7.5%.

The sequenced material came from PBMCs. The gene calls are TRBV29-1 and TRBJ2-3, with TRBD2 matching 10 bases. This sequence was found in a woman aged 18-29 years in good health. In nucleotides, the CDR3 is TGCAGCGTTTTAAGGAAAGCGGGGGGGACAGATACGCAGTATTTT. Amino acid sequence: CSVLRKAGGTDTQYF.